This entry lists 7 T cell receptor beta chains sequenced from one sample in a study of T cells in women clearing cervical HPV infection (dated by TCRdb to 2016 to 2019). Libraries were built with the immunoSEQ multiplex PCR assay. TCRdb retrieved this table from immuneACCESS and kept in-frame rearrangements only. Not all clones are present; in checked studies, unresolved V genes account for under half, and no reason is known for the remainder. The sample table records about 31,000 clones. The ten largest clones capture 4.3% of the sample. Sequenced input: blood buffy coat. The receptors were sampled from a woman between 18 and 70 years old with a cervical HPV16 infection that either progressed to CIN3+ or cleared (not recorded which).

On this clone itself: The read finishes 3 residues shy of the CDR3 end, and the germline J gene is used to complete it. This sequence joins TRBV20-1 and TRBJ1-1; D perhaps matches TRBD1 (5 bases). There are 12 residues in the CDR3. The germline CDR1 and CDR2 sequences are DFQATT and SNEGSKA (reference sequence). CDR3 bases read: TGCAGTGCCCAACACCCACAGGCGGAA. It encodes CSAQHPQAE. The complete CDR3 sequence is CSAQHPQAEAFF.

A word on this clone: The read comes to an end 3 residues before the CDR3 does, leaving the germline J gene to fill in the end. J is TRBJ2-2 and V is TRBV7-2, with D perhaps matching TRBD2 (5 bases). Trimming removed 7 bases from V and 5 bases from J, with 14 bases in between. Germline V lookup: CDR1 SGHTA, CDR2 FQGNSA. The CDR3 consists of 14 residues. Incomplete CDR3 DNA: TGTGCCAGCACCCCGACTACGGTAACCGGGGAG. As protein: CASTPTTVTGE. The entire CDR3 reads CASTPTTVTGELFF.

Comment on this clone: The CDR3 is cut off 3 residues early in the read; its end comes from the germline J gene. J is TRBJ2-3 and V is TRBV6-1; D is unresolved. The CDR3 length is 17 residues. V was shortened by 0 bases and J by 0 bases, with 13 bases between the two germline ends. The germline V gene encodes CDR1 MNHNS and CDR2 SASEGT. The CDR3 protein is CASSEAVRQTSTDTQYF. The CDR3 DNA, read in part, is TGTGCCAGCAGTGAAGCGGTACGACAAACTAGCACAGATACG.

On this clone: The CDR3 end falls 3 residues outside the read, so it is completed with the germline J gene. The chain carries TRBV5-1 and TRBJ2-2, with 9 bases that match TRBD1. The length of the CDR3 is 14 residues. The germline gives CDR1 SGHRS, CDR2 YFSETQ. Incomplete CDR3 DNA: TGCGCCAGCAGCCTGGGACAGGGAGGGGAAAAG. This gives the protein CASSLGQGGEK. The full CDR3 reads CASSLGQGGEKLFF.

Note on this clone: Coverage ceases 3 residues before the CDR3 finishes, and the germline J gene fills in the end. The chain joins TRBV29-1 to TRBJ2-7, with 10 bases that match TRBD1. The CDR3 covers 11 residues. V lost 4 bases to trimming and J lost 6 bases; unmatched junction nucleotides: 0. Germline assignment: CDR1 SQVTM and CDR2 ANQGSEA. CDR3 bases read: TGCAGCGTTGGGGACAGGGGCGAG. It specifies CSVGDRGE. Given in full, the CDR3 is CSVGDRGEQYF.

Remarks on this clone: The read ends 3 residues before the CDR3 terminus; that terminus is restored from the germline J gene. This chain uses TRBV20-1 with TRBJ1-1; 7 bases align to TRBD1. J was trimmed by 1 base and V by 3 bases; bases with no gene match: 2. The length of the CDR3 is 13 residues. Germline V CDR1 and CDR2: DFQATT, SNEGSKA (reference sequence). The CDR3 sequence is CSASWDRNTEAFF. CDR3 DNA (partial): TGCAGTGCTAGCTGGGACAGGAACACTGAA.

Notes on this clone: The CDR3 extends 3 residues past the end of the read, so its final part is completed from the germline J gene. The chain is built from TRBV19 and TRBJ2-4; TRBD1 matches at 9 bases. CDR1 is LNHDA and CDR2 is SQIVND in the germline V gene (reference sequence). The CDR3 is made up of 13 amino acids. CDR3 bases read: TGTGCCAGTAGTCCCGGACAGGGGAGAGGT. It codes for CASSPGQGRG. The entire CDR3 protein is CASSPGQGRGQYF.